This T cell receptor beta chain was profiled in a study of blood T cell repertoires in COVID-19. Trimming removed 2 bases from V and 0 bases from J; junction bases left unmatched: 1. The CDR3 extends over 15 amino acids. TCRdb keeps only in-frame clones here, not all; method: immunoSEQ multiplex PCR. The sample shows roughly 190,000 clones, more than 70% of them seen only once. The sequenced material came from peripheral blood. The receptor was isolated from a woman in her fifties or sixties with acute or convalescent COVID-19. The chain employs TRBV23-1 and TRBJ2-3, with 8 bases that match TRBD2. Being an ORF, TRBV23-1 has a function that is uncertain. CDR3 nucleotide sequence: TGCGCCAGCAGTCAACCTAGCGGGAGCACAGATACGCAGTATTTT. Amino acid sequence: CASSQPSGSTDTQYF.